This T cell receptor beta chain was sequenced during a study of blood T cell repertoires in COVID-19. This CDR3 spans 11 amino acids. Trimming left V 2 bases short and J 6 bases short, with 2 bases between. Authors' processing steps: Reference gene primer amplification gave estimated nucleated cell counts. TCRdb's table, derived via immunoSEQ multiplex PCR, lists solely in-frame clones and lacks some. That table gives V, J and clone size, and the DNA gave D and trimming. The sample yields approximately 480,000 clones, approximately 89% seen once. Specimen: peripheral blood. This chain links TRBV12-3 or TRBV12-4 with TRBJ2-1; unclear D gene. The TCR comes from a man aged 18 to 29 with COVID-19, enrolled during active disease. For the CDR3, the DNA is TGTGCCAGCAGTTTACGCAATGAGCAGTTCTTC. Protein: CASSLRNEQFF.